This TCR beta chain was captured by sequencing in a study of T cell responses to AZD1222 COVID-19 vaccine. Study as a whole: Recipients boosted at about 4 weeks or about 12 weeks are pooled. Whole-study results and caveats: Females outnumbered males among donors, who were mostly white British; clonal diversity was possibly underestimated. It was only after the peak T cell response that any repertoires were sampled. Following two doses of AZD1222, Spike-specific TCR breadth and depth rose.

Profiled with immunoSEQ multiplex PCR; TCRdb holds only in-frame clones, not every one. The repertoire has 140,000 to 150,000 clones, over 75% of them found once; the top ten carry about 1.5%. This clone is a singleton in its sample. What it recognizes is unknown. The source is an adult in good health. Here the sequenced sample was peripheral blood, taken on day 0 of AZD1222 vaccination.

The CDR3 DNA follows: TGTGCCAGCGAGTTAAGGGACGGATCCCTTCCATCTGGAAACACCATATATTTT. This codes for CASELRDGSLPSGNTIYF. This chain uses TRBV28 with TRBJ1-3, with D tentatively TRBD1 (5 bases). V was pared by 8 bases and J by 1 base, with 24 bases between. The CDR3 contains 18 residues. Germline loops: CDR1 MDHEN, CDR2 SYDVKM.